The sequence of this T cell receptor beta chain was determined in a study of blood T cell repertoires in COVID-19. About the study: Some COVID-19 samples were acute and others convalescent; all came from the United States, Italy and Spain. Sources were T cells, B-cell-depleted T cells, or PBMCs; the material itself was cDNA or gDNA.

In assigning cohorts, the study relied on participant-reported clinical history. Recovered participants had two consecutive negative NP/OP PCR tests, healthcare professional clearance, or symptom resolution. Data came from immunoSEQ multiplex PCR; TCRdb stores just in-frame clones and leaves some out. The table lists roughly 250,000 clones, approximately 90% of them singletons. The CDR3 consists of 13 residues. The ends lost 10 bases at V and 0 bases at J; junction bases unmatched: 2. Germline values: CDR1 ENHRY, CDR2 SYGVKD. This rearrangement joins TRBV10-3 to TRBJ1-1, with TRBD1 matching over 10 bases. The sample comprised PBMCs or T cells enriched from blood (not recorded which). This TCR was sampled from a man aged 40-55 years who had recovered from COVID-19. The chain's CDR3 is CATGQGLNTEAFF. As DNA, the CDR3 is TGTGCCACGGGACAGGGGTTGAACACTGAAGCTTTCTTT.